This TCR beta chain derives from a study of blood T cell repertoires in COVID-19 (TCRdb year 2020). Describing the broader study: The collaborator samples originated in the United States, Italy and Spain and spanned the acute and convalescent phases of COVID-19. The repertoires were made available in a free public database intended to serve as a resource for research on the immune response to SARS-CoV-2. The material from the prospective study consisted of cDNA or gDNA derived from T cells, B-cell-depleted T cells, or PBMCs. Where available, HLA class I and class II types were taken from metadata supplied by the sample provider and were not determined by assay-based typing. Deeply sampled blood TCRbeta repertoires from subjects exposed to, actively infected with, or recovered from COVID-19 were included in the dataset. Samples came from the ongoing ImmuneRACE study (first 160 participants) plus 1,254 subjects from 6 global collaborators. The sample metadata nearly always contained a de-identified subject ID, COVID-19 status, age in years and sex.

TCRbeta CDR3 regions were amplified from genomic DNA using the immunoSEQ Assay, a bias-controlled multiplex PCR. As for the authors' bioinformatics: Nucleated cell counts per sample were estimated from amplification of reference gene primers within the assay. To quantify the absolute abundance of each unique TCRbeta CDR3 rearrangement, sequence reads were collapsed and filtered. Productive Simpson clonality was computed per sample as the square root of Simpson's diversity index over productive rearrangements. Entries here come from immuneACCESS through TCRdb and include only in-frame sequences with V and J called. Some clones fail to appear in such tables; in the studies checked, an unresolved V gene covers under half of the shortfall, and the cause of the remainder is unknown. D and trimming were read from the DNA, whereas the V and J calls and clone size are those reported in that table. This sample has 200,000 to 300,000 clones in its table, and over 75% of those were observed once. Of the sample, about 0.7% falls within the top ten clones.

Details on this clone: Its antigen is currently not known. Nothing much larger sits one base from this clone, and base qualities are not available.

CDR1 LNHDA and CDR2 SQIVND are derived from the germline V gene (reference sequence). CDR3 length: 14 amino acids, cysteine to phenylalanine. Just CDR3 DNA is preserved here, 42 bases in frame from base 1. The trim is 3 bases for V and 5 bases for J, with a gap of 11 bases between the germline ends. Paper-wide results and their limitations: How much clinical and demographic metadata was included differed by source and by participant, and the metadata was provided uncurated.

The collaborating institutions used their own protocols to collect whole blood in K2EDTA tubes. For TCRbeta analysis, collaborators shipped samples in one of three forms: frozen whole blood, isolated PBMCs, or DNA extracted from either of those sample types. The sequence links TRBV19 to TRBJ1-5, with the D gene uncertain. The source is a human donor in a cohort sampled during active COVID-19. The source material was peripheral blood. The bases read TGTGCCAGTAGTATCCTACAGCTATATCAGCCCCAGCATTTT. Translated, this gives CASSILQLYQPQHF.